This T cell receptor (beta chain) was documented in a study of CD8 T cells in ankylosing spondylitis. Findings of the study overall: Reportedly, significant enrichment of disease-linked clones occurred in matched ankylosing spondylitis synovial fluid.

Quantitative barcoded 5'-RACE was used to prepare TCR beta libraries. TCRdb reprocessed the 5' RACE reads with MiXCR, giving one entry per CDR3 protein. The sample consists of about 130,000 distinct CDR3 sequences, 6% to 8.5% of them appearing once. This clonotype showed up many times. Its antigen is not identified. Input material: blood, either unsorted or a sorted T cell fraction (not recorded which). The receptor comes from a female donor with ankylosing spondylitis or in good health (not recorded which).

CDR3 protein: CASSLPGDYGYTF. The CDR3 DNA sequence: TGCGCCAGCAGCTTGCCGGGAGACTATGGCTACACCTTC. V usage is TRBV5-1 and J usage is TRBJ1-2, with no clear D. The CDR3 spans 13 residues. Germline lookup yields CDR1 SGHRS and CDR2 YFSETQ. Trimming removed 1 base at V and 3 bases at J, with 7 bases between.